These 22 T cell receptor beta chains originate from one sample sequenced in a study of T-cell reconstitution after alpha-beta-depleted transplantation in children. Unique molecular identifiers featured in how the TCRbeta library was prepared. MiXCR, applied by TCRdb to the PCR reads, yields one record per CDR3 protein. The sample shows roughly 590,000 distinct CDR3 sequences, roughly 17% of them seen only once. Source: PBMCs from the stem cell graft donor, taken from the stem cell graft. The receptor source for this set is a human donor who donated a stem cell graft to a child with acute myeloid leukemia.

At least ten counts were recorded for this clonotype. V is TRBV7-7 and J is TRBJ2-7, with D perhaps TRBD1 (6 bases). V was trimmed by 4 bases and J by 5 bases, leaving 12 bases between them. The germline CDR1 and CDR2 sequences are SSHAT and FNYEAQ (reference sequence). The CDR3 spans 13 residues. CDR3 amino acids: CASSSRQGNEQYF. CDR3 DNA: TGTGCCAGCAGCTCGCGGCAGGGGAACGAGCAGTACTTC.

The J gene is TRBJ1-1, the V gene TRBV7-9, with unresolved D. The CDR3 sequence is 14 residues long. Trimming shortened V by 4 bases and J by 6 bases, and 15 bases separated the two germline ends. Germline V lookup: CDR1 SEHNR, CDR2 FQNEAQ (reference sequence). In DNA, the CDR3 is TGTGCCAGCAGCTCATCCCGGGAGAGCGCTGAAGCTTTCTTT. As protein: CASSSSRESAEAFF.

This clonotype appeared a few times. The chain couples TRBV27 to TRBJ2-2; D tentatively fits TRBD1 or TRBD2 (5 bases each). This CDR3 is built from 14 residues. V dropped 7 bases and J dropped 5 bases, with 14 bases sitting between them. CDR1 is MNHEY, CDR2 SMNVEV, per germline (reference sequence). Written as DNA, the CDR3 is TGTGCCAGCACCTTGGGGGTGAGGACCGGGGAGCTGTTTTTT. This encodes CASTLGVRTGELFF.

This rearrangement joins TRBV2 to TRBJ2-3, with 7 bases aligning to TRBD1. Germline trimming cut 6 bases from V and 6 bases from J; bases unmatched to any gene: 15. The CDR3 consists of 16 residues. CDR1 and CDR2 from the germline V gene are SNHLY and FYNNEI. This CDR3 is CASRFPGQRTADTQYF. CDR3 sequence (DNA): TGTGCCAGCAGATTTCCGGGACAGAGAACCGCTGATACGCAGTATTTT.

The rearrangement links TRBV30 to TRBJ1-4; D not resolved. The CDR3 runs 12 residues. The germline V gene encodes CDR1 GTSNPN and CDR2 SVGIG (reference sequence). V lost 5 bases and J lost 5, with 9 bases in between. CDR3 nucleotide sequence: TGTGCCTGGGACCGGGGAAATGAAAAACTGTTTTTT. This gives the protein CAWDRGNEKLFF.

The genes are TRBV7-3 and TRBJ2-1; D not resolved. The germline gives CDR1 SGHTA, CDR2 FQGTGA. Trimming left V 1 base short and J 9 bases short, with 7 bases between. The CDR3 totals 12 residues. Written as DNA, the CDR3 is TGTGCCAGCAGCTTAATTAGAGGTGAGCAGTTCTTC. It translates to CASSLIRGEQFF.

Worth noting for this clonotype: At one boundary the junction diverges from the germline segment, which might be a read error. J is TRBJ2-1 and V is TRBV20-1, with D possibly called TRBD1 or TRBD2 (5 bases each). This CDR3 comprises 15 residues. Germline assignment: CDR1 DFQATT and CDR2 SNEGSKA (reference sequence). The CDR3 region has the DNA TGCAGTGCTAGCGGAATGTGGGGGACGAACAATGGGCAGTTCTTC. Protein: CSASGMWGTNNGQFF.

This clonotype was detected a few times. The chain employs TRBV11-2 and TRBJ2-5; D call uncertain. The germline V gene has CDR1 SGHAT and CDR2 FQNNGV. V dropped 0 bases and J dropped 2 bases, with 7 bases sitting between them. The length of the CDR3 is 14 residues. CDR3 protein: CASSLDPAQETQYF. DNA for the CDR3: TGTGCCAGCAGCTTAGATCCGGCTCAAGAGACCCAGTACTTC.

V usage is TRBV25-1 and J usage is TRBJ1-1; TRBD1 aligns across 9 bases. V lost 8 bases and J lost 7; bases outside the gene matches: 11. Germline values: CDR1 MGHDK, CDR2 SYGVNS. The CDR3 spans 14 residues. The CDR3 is CASAATDRGFEAFF. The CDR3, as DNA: TGTGCCAGCGCCGCTACTGACAGGGGGTTTGAAGCTTTCTTT.

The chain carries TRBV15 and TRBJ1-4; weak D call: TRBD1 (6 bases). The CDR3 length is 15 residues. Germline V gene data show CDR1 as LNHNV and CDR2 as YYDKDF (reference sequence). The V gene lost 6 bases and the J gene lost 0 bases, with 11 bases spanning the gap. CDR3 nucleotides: TGTGCCACCAGGACAGGAATTGCAACTAATGAAAAACTGTTTTTT. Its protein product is CATRTGIATNEKLFF.

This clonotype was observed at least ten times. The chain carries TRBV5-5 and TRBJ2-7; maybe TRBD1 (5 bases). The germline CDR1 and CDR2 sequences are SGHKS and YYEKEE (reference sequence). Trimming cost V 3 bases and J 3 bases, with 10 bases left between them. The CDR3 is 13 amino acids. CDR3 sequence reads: CASSSADSYEQYF. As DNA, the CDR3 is TGTGCCAGCAGCTCAGCAGACAGCTACGAGCAGTACTTC.

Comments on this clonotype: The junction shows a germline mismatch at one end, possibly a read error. CDR3 in amino acids: CASSQDTSGNTIFF. CDR3 sequence (DNA): TGCGCCAGCAGCCAAGACACCTCTGGAAACACCATATTTTTT. The chain is built from TRBV4-1 and TRBJ1-3; D not resolved. From germline, CDR1 is MGHRA and CDR2 YSYEKL. The CDR3 sequence is 14 residues long.

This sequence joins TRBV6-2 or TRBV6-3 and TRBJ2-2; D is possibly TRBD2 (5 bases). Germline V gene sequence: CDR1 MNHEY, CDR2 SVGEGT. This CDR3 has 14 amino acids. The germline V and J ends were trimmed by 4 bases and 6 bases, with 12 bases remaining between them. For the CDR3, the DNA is TGTGCCAGCAGTTGGCGAGGGCCGGCCGGGGAGCTGTTTTTT. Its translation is CASSWRGPAGELFF.

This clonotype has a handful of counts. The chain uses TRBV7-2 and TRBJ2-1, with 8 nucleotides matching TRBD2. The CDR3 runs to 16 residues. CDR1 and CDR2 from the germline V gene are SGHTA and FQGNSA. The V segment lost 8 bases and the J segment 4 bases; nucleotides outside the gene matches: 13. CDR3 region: CASLPQTGGGYNEQFF. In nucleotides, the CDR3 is TGTGCCAGCCTTCCTCAAACAGGCGGGGGGTACAATGAGCAGTTCTTC.

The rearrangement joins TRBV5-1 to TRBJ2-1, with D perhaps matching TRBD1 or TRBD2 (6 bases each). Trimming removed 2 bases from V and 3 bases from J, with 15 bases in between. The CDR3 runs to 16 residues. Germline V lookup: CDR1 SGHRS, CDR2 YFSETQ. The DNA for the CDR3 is TGCGCCAGCAGCTTTAATGTGGGGGGCGGCTACAATGAGCAGTTCTTC. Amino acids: CASSFNVGGGYNEQFF.

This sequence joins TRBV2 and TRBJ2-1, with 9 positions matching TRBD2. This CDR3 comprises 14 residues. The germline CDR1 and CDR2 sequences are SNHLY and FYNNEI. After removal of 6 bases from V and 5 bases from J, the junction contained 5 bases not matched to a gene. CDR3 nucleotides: TGTGCCAGCAGGTCGACTAGCGGACACAATGAGCAGTTCTTC. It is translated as CASRSTSGHNEQFF. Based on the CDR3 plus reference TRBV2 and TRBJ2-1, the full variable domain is EPEVTQTPSHQVTQMGQEVILRCVPISNHLYFYWYRQILGQKVEFLVSFYNNEISEKSEIFDDQFSVERPDGSNFTLKIRSTKLEDSAMYFCASRSTSGHNEQFFGPGTRLTVL.

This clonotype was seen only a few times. The CDR3, as DNA: TGTGCCAGCAGCCCAAATGAGAACACTGAAGCTTTCTTT. It yields the protein CASSPNENTEAFF. The rearrangement uses TRBV12-3 or TRBV12-4 and TRBJ1-1; no definite D call. CDR3 length: 13 residues. V gave up 6 bases and J gave up 1 base, with 9 bases separating them.

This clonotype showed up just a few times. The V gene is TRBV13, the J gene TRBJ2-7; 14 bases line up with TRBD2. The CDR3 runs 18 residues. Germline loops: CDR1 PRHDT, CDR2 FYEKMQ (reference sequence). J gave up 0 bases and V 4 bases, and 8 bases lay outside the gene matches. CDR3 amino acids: CASSSGLAGASSSYEQYF. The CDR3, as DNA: TGTGCCAGCAGCTCGGGACTAGCGGGGGCGTCGAGCTCCTACGAGCAGTACTTC. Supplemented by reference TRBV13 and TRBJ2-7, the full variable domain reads AAGVIQSPRHLIKEKRETATLKCYPIPRHDTVYWYQQGPGQDPQFLISFYEKMQSDKGSIPDRFSAQQFSDYHSELNMSSLELGDSALYFCASSSGLAGASSSYEQYFGPGTRLTVT.

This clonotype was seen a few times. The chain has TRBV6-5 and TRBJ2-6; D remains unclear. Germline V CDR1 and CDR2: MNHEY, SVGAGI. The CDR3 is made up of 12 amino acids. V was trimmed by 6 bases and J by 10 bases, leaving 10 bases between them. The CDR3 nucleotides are TGTGCCAGCAGGTCCACTTTGAACGTCCTGACTTTC. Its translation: CASRSTLNVLTF.

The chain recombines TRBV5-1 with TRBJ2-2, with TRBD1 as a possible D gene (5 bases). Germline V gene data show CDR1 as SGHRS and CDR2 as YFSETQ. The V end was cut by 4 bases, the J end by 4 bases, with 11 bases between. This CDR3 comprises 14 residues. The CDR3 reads CASSPGHTTGELFF. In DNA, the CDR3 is TGCGCCAGCAGCCCCGGACACACCACCGGGGAGCTGTTTTTT.

CDR3 protein: CASSVRGGYGYTF. In DNA form, the CDR3 reads TGTGCCAGCAGTGTTCGGGGAGGGTATGGCTACACCTTC. J is TRBJ1-2 and V is TRBV25-1; D is undetermined. Trimming removed 4 bases at V and 5 bases at J, with 11 bases between. Germline CDR1 reads MGHDK; CDR2 reads SYGVNS. CDR3 length: 13 residues.

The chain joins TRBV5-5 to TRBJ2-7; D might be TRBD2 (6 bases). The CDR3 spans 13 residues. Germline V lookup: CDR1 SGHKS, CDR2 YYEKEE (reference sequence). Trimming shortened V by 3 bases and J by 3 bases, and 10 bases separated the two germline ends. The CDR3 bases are TGTGCCAGCAGCTACGGGGGACTCTACGAGCAGTACTTC. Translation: CASSYGGLYEQYF.